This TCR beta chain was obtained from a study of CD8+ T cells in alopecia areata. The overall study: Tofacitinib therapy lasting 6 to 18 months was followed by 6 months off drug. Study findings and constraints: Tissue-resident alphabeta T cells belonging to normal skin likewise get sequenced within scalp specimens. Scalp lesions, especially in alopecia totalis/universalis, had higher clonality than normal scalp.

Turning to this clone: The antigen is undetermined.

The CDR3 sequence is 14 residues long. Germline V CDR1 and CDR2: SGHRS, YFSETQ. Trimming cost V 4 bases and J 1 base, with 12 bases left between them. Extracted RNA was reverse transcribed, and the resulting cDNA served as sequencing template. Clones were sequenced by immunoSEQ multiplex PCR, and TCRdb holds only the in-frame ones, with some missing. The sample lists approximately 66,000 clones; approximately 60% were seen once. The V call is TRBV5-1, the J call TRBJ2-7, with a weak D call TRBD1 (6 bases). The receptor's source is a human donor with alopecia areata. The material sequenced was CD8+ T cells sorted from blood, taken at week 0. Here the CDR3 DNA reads TGCGCCAGCAGCGGTCGGACAGAGTCCTACGAGCAGTACTTC. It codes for CASSGRTESYEQYF.